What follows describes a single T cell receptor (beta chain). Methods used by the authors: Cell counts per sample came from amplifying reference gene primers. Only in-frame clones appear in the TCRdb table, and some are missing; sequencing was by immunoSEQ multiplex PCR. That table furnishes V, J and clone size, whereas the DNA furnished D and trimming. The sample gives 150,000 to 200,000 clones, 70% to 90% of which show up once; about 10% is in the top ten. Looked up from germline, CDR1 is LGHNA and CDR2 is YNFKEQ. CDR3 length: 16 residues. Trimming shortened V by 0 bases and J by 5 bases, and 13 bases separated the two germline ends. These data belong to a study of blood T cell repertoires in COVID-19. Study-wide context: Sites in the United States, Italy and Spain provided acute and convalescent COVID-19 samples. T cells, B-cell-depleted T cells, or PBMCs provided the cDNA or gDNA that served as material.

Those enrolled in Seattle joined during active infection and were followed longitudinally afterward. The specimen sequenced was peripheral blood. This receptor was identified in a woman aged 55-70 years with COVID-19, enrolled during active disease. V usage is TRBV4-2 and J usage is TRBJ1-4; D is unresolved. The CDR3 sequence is CASSQDRQEKNEKLFF. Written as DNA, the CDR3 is TGTGCCAGCAGCCAAGATCGACAAGAAAAAAATGAAAAACTGTTTTTT.